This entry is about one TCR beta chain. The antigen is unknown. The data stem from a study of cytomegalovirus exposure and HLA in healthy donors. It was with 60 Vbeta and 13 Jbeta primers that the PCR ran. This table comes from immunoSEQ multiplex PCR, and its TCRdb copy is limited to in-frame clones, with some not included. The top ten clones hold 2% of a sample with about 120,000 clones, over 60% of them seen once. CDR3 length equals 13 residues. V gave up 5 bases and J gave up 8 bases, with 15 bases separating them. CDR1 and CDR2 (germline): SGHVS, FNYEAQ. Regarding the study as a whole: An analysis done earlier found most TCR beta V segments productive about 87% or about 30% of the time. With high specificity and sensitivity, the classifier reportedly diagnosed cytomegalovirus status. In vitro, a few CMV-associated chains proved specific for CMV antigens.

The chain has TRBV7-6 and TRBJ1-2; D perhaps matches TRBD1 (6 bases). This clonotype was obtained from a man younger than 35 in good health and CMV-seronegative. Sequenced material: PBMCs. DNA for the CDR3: TGTGCCAGCAGCCCCAACAGGGATCGGGGCTACACCTTC. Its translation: CASSPNRDRGYTF.